Sequencing of this T cell receptor beta chain was carried out in a study of shared clonotypes between healthy human individuals. V was shortened by 6 bases and J by 1 base, with 9 bases between the two germline ends. CDR3 length: 13 amino acids. Germline CDR1 reads SGHDN; CDR2 reads FVKESK. Clones were sequenced by immunoSEQ multiplex PCR, and TCRdb holds only the in-frame ones, with some missing. The profile shows over 1.5 million clones, under 99% of them singletons. This clonotype was obtained from a man aged 30 to 39 in good health. Sequences were obtained from naive CD4+ T cells sorted from blood. Subset defined: CD45RA+ positively selected. This rearrangement joins TRBV14 to TRBJ2-5; D is undetermined. The CDR3: CASSPLGQETQYF. Written as DNA, the CDR3 is TGTGCCAGCAGTCCTTTGGGCCAAGAGACCCAGTACTTC.